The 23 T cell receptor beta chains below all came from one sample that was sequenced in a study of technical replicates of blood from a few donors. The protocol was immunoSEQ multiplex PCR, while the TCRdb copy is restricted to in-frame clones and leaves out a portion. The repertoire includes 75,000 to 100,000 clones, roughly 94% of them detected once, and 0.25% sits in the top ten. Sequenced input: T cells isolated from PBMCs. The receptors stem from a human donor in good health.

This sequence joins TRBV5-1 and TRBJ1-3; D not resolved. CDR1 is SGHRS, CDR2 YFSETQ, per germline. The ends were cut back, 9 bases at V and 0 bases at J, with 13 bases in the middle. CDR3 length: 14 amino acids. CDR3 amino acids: CATKEGISGNTIYF. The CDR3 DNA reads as TGCGCCACCAAGGAGGGCATCTCTGGAAACACCATATATTTT.

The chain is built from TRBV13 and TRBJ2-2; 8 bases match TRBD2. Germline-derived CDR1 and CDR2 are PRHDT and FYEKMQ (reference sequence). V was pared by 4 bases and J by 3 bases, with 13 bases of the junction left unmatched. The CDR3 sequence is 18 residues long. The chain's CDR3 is CASSSKIGRGAYTGELFF. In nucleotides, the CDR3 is TGTGCCAGCAGCTCAAAAATTGGGCGGGGGGCCTACACCGGGGAGCTGTTTTTT. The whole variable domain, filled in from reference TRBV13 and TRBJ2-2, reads AAGVIQSPRHLIKEKRETATLKCYPIPRHDTVYWYQQGPGQDPQFLISFYEKMQSDKGSIPDRFSAQQFSDYHSELNMSSLELGDSALYFCASSSKIGRGAYTGELFFGEGSRLTVL.

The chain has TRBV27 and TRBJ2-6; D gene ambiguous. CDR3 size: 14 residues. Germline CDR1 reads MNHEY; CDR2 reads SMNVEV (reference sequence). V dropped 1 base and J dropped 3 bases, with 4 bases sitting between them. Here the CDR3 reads CASSLLFGANVLTF. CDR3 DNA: TGTGCCAGCAGTTTATTATTTGGGGCCAACGTCCTGACTTTC.

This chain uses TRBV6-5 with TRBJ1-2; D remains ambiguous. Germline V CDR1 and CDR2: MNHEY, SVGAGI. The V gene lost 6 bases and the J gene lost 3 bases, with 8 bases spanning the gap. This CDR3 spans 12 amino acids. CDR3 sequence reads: CASREADYGYTF. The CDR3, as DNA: TGTGCCAGCAGGGAAGCGGACTATGGCTACACCTTC.

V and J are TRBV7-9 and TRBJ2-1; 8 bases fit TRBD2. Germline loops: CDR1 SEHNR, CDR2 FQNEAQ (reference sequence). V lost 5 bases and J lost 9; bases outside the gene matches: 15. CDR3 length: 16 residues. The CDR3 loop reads CASSRIPREGVVEQFF. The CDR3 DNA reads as TGTGCCAGCAGCCGAATTCCCCGGGAGGGAGTGGTTGAGCAGTTCTTC.

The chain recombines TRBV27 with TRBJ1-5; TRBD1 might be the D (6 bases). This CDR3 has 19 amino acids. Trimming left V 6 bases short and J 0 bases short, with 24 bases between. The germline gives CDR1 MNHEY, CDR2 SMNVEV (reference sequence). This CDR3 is CASSPKGGGRKYSNQPQHF. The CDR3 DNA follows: TGTGCCAGCAGCCCTAAAGGGGGGGGACGGAAGTATAGCAATCAGCCCCAGCATTTT.

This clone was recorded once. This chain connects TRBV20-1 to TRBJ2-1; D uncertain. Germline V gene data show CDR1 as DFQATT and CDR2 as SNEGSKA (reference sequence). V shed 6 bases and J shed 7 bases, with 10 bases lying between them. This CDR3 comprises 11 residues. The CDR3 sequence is CSAPTYNEQFF. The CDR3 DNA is TGCAGTGCACCAACATATAATGAGCAGTTCTTC.

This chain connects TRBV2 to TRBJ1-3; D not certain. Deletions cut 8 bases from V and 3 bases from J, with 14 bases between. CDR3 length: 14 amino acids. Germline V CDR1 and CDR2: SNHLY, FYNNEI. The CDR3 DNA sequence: TGTGCCAGCGCAGCACCGACAATTGGAAACACCATATATTTT. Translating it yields CASAAPTIGNTIYF.

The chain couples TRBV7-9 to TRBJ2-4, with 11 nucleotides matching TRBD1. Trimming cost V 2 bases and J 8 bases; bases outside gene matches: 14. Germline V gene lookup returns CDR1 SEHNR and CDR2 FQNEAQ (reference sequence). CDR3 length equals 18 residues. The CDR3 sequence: CASSLTVRDRGGQDIQYF. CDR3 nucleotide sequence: TGTGCCAGCAGCTTAACTGTCCGGGACAGGGGGGGTCAGGACATTCAGTACTTC. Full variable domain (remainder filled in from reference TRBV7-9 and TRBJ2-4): DTGVSQNPRHKITKRGQNVTFRCDPISEHNRLYWYRQTLGQGPEFLTYFQNEAQLEKSRLLSDRFSAERPKGSFSTLEIQRTEQGDSAMYLCASSLTVRDRGGQDIQYFGAGTRLSVL.

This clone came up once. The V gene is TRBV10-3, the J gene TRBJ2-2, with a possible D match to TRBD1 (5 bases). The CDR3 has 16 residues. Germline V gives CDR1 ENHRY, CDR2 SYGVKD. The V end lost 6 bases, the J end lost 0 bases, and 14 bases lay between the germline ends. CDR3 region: CAIRPADSANTGELFF. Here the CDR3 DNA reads TGTGCCATCAGACCCGCTGACAGCGCGAACACCGGGGAGCTGTTTTTT.

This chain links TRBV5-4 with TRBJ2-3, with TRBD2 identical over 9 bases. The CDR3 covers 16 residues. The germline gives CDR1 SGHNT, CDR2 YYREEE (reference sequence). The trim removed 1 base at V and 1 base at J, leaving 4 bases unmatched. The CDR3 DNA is TGTGCCAGCAGCTTGCGGGCTAGCGGGGGCACAGATACGCAGTATTTT. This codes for CASSLRASGGTDTQYF.

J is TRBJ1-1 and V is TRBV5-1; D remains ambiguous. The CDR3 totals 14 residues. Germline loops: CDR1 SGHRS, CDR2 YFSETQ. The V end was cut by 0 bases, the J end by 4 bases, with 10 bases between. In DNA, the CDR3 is TGCGCCAGCAGCTTGGCTGTCGGTGGCACTGAAGCTTTCTTT. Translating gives CASSLAVGGTEAFF. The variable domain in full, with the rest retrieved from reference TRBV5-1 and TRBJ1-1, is KAGVTQTPRYLIKTRGQQVTLSCSPISGHRSVSWYQQTPGQGLQFLFEYFSETQRNKGNFPGRFSGRQFSNSRSEMNVSTLELGDSALYLCASSLAVGGTEAFFGQGTRLTVV.

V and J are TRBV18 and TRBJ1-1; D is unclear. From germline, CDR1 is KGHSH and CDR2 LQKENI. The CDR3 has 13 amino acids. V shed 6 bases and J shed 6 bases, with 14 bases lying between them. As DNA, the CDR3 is TGTGCCAGCTCGTTCGACCGGACTGCTGAAGCTTTCTTT. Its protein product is CASSFDRTAEAFF.

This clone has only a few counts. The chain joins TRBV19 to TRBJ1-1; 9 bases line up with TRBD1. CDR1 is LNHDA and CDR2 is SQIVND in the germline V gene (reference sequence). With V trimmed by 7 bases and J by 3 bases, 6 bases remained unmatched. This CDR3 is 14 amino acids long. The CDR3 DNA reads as TGTGCCAGTATAACGACAGGGGGACACACTGAAGCTTTCTTT. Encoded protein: CASITTGGHTEAFF.

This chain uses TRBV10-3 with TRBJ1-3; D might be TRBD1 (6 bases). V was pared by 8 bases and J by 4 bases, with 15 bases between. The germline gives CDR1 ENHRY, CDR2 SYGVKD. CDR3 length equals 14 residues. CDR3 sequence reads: CAIGAVDRGNTIYF. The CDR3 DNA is TGTGCCATCGGGGCCGTGGACAGAGGAAACACCATATATTTT.

The CDR3 sequence: CASRGQGSAYGYTF. The DNA for the CDR3 is TGTGCCAGCAGGGGACAGGGGAGCGCCTATGGCTACACCTTC. The chain recombines TRBV6-5 with TRBJ1-2, with TRBD1 identical over 10 bases. Trimming took 6 bases from V and 4 from J; bases not matched to a gene: 5. Germline assignment: CDR1 MNHEY and CDR2 SVGAGI. The CDR3 spans 14 residues.

In DNA form, the CDR3 reads TGTGCCAGCAGCAAAAAAGCCACGGCGGAACTTAATGAAAAACTGTTTTTT. Translating gives CASSKKATAELNEKLFF. V and J are TRBV21-1 and TRBJ1-4. TRBV21-1 is a pseudogene locus. There are 17 residues in the CDR3.

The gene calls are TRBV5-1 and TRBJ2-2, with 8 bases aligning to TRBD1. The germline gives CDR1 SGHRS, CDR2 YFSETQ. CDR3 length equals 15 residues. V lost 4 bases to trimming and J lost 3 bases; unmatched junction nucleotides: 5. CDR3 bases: TGCGCCAGCAGCCCCCCGACAGGGGACACCGGGGAGCTGTTTTTT. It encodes CASSPPTGDTGELFF.

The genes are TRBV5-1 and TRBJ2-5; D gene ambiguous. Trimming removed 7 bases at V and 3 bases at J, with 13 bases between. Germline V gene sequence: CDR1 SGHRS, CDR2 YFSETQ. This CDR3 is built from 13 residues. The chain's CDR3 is CASGPDGKETQYF. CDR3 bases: TGCGCCAGCGGGCCTGATGGAAAAGAGACCCAGTACTTC.

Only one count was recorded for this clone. This chain's CDR3 is CASSPQPGTLNAFF. The CDR3 region has the DNA TGTGCCAGCAGCCCCCAACCCGGGACACTGAACGCTTTCTTT. This chain links TRBV9 with TRBJ1-1; tentatively, D is TRBD1 (6 bases). V was clipped by 4 bases and J by 11 bases, with 21 bases between them. Germline V gives CDR1 SGDLS, CDR2 YYNGEE. The CDR3 has 14 amino acids.

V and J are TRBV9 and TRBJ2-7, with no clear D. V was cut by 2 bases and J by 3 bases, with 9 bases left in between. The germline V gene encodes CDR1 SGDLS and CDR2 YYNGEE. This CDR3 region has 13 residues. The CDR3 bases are TGTGCCAGCAGCGTTAACACAGACTACGAGCAGTACTTC. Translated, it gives CASSVNTDYEQYF. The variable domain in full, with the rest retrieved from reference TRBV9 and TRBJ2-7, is DSGVTQTPKHLITATGQRVTLRCSPRSGDLSVYWYQQSLDQGLQFLIQYYNGEERAKGNILERFSAQQFPDLHSELNLSSLELGDSALYFCASSVNTDYEQYFGPGTRLTVT.

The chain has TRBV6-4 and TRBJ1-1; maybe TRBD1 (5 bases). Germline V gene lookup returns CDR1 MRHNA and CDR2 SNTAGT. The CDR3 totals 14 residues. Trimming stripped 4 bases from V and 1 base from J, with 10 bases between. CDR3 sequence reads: CASSVGEANTEAFF. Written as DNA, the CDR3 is TGTGCCAGCAGTGTGGGGGAGGCGAACACTGAAGCTTTCTTT.

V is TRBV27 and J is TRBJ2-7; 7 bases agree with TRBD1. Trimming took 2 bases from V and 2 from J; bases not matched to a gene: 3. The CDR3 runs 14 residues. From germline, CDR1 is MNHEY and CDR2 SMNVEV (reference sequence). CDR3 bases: TGTGCCAGCAGTTTACGGGACAGAGCCTACGAGCAGTACTTC. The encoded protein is CASSLRDRAYEQYF.